This T cell receptor beta chain was recovered during a study of CD8 T cells in ankylosing spondylitis. CDR3 length equals 13 residues. Trimming shortened V by 3 bases and J by 4 bases, and 9 bases separated the two germline ends. Per the germline V gene, CDR1 is MNHEY and CDR2 is SVGAGI. Notes on the study in general: For ankylosing spondylitis blood, a TCR beta motif of 7 or 8 highly homologous variants appeared characteristic. Disease-linked clones were reportedly significantly enriched in matched ankylosing spondylitis synovial fluid. Relatively scarce in peripheral blood, disease-linked clones were CD8+.

By quantitative 5'-RACE with molecular barcodes, the TCR beta libraries were made. One entry per CDR3 protein, called by TCRdb with MiXCR from the 5' RACE reads. The sample has some 90,000 distinct CDR3 sequences; roughly 27% are singletons. This clonotype was seen only a few times. Its antigen is unknown. This TCR was sampled from a male donor with ankylosing spondylitis or in good health (not recorded which). The sample was blood, either unsorted or a sorted T cell fraction (not recorded which). This sequence joins TRBV6-5 and TRBJ1-2, with unresolved D. The DNA of the CDR3 is TGTGCCAGCAGTTATACGGGGTTCTATGGCTACACCTTC. Its protein product is CASSYTGFYGYTF.